The T cell receptor (beta chain) described here comes from a study of blood T cells in healthy people across ages. For the second PCR, which ran for roughly 7 to 11 cycles, a sample-barcoded 5' primer and a J-beta primer mix were used. TCRdb re-called the 5' RACE reads through MiXCR, storing one row per CDR3 protein. The sample holds approximately 490,000 distinct CDR3 sequences, around 24% seen once. CDR1 is ENHRY and CDR2 is SYGVKD in the germline V gene. V trimming: 3 bases; J trimming: 2 bases; junction bases outside the gene matches: 7. This CDR3 has 15 residues. These data were also filed under a second study, of T cells of mothers and their children. From that study: Each mother gave over 8 million TCR beta CDR3 reads; each child, some 3 million.

This chain links TRBV10-3 with TRBJ2-7, with 7 bases that match TRBD2. The receptor was derived from a boy between 10 and 17 years old in good health. The sample consisted of blood. The CDR3 region has the DNA TGTGCCATCAGTGATCCGACTAGCCGGCCCTACGAGCAGTACTTC. This translates into CAISDPTSRPYEQYF.